This TCR beta chain was sequenced during a study of blood T cells in healthy people across ages. Together with a sample-barcoded 5' primer, a J-beta primer mix was included in a second PCR lasting roughly 6 to 12 cycles. A template-switch adaptor with 12 random nucleotides tagged each cDNA molecule. TCRdb redid the calling of the 5' RACE reads with MiXCR, one entry per CDR3 protein. The repertoire consists of around 870,000 distinct CDR3 sequences, with under 30% occurring once and the leading ten covering around 16%. This clonotype was seen repeatedly, ten times or more. Its antigen is still unknown. Study-wide findings and caveats: Underestimates were what the diversity estimates from one million T cells were considered to be. Versus aged donors, long-lived donors had higher diversity and more naive CD4+ cells. The donors' CMV status was not determined, possibly confounding changes in expanded clonotypes.

With 6 bases removed from V and 1 base from J, the gap between germline ends came to 17 bases. This CDR3 spans 15 amino acids. Looked up from germline, CDR1 is SQVTM and CDR2 is ANQGSEA. The chain uses TRBV29-1 and TRBJ2-3, with D perhaps matching TRBD1 or TRBD2 (5 bases each). The receptor's source is a woman aged 80 or over in good health. The sequenced sample was blood. In DNA form, the CDR3 reads TGCAGCGTCGGTAAAGGGACGGTGGGCACAGATACGCAGTATTTT. It is translated as CSVGKGTVGTDTQYF.